Shown below are 16 T cell receptor beta chains from a single sample sequenced in a study of T cell responses to AZD1222 COVID-19 vaccine. Sequenced by immunoSEQ multiplex PCR; TCRdb stores in-frame clones only, minus some. The data contain some 120,000 clones, more than 70% of them singletons. The sample consisted of peripheral blood, taken on day 0 of AZD1222 vaccination. These receptors were taken from an adult in good health.

The rearrangement joins TRBV11-2 to TRBJ2-2, with 7 nucleotides matching TRBD1. The ends lost 5 bases at V and 2 bases at J; junction bases unmatched: 11. The CDR3 totals 17 residues. CDR1 SGHAT and CDR2 FQNNGV come from the germline V gene. CDR3 residues: CASSPGDSGRNTGELFF. The CDR3 bases are TGTGCCAGCAGCCCAGGGGACAGTGGGAGAAACACCGGGGAGCTGTTTTTT.

This clone showed up just once. The chain carries TRBV28 and TRBJ2-7, with 7 bases fitting TRBD1. Germline V gives CDR1 MDHEN, CDR2 SYDVKM. This CDR3 is built from 11 residues. The junction had 3 bases not matched to a gene; V was cut back by 6 bases and J by 7 bases. The CDR3: CASSPGQEQYF. In DNA, the CDR3 is TGTGCCAGCAGCCCGGGACAGGAGCAGTACTTC. Full variable domain (missing parts from reference TRBV28 and TRBJ2-7): DVKVTQSSRYLVKRTGEKVFLECVQDMDHENMFWYRQDPGLGLRLIYFSYDVKMKEKGDIPEGYSVSREKKERFSLILESASTNQTSMYLCASSPGQEQYFGPGTRLTVT.

The gene calls are TRBV4-1 and TRBJ2-5; TRBD1 is a possible D gene (6 bases). Trimming took 3 bases from V and 4 from J, leaving 21 bases between them. Looked up from germline, CDR1 is MGHRA and CDR2 is YSYEKL. The CDR3 is 17 residues long. The CDR3 here is CASSHLLRGGRGETQYF. In DNA, the CDR3 is TGCGCCAGCAGCCACCTCCTGAGAGGGGGAAGGGGAGAGACCCAGTACTTC.

CDR3 in DNA: TGTGCCAGCAGCCCGGGGACTGCGGGTGGCGTCAATGAGCAGTTCTTC. This translates into CASSPGTAGGVNEQFF. This chain uses TRBV11-1 with TRBJ2-1; D is perhaps TRBD2 (6 bases). Germline V gene data show CDR1 as SGHAT and CDR2 as FQDESV (reference sequence). V lost 5 bases to trimming and J lost 6 bases, with 20 bases between them. This CDR3 is 16 amino acids long.

V and J are TRBV4-1 and TRBJ1-2; TRBD1 aligns across 7 bases. Germline V CDR1 and CDR2: MGHRA, YSYEKL. The CDR3 spans 21 residues. J gave up 3 bases and V 4 bases, and 26 bases lay outside the gene matches. The CDR3 coding sequence is TGCGCCAGCAGCCCCCTGGCCCCTCGGCCGGGACAGACCACCGATTACTATGGCTACACCTTC. This sequence encodes CASSPLAPRPGQTTDYYGYTF.

The table lists this clone with a count of one. DNA of the CDR3: TGTGCCAGCAACCAGGGTGCCGGGGAGCTGTTTTTT. Translating it yields CASNQGAGELFF. The rearrangement uses TRBV28 and TRBJ2-2; D is possibly TRBD1 (5 bases). Germline CDR1 is MDHEN and CDR2 is SYDVKM. The CDR3 is 12 residues long. The V gene lost 7 bases and the J gene lost 6 bases, with 9 bases spanning the gap.

The chain joins TRBV29-1 to TRBJ1-3; D gene unclear. The germline V gene encodes CDR1 SQVTM and CDR2 ANQGSEA. The length of the CDR3 is 17 residues. The germline V and J ends were trimmed by 6 bases and 4 bases, with 25 bases remaining between them. The CDR3 region has the DNA TGCAGCGTATCCGGCCTCGAGGGCCAGCCCGCAGGAAACACCATATATTTT. This translates into CSVSGLEGQPAGNTIYF.

The V and J genes are TRBV2 and TRBJ1-4; D is uncertain. The CDR3 consists of 14 residues. The V end was cut by 4 bases, the J end by 3 bases, with 9 bases between. The germline gives CDR1 SNHLY, CDR2 FYNNEI. CDR3 coding DNA: TGTGCCAGCAGTGTAAGCAGAGCTAATGAAAAACTGTTTTTT. Its protein product is CASSVSRANEKLFF. The full variable domain, in which reference TRBV2 and TRBJ1-4 provide the parts outside the CDR3, is EPEVTQTPSHQVTQMGQEVILRCVPISNHLYFYWYRQILGQKVEFLVSFYNNEISEKSEIFDDQFSVERPDGSNFTLKIRSTKLEDSAMYFCASSVSRANEKLFFGSGTQLSVL.

This clone was counted between two and nine times. V is TRBV6-5 and J is TRBJ1-6, with 10 bases matching TRBD1. The CDR3 has 15 amino acids. The junction had 14 bases not matched to a gene; V was cut back by 7 bases and J by 14 bases. Germline V gives CDR1 MNHEY, CDR2 SVGAGI. CDR3 region: CASTRQGASLETLHF. The CDR3 DNA follows: TGTGCCAGCACGAGACAGGGGGCAAGTCTGGAGACCCTCCACTTT.

The V gene is TRBV4-1, the J gene TRBJ2-7, with D perhaps TRBD1 or TRBD2 (5 bases each). The V gene lost 3 bases and the J gene lost 3 bases, with 15 bases spanning the gap. This CDR3 comprises 15 residues. From germline, CDR1 is MGHRA and CDR2 YSYEKL. The CDR3 loop is CASSQGVYSLYEQYF. The CDR3 region has the DNA TGCGCCAGCAGCCAGGGGGTTTACAGTCTCTACGAGCAGTACTTC.

The gene calls are TRBV19 and TRBJ2-2; either TRBD1 or TRBD2 may fit D (6 bases each). Per the germline V gene, CDR1 is LNHDA and CDR2 is SQIVND (reference sequence). V gave up 4 bases and J gave up 7 bases, with 16 bases separating them. This CDR3 region has 15 residues. The CDR3 coding sequence is TGTGCCAGTAGTAAACAGGGTCCGGGGGTCGGGGAGCTGTTTTTT. This translates into CASSKQGPGVGELFF.

The chain is built from TRBV28 and TRBJ2-2; TRBD2 is a possible D gene (5 bases). This CDR3 is 14 amino acids long. From germline, CDR1 is MDHEN and CDR2 SYDVKM. V lost 5 bases and J 5 bases, leaving 12 bases between the germline ends. The CDR3 sequence: CASSLSPGTGELFF. DNA of the CDR3: TGTGCCAGCAGTCTCAGCCCGGGGACCGGGGAGCTGTTTTTT.

The chain couples TRBV5-1 to TRBJ1-2; TRBD1 is a possible D gene (5 bases). With 7 bases removed from V and 4 bases from J, the gap between germline ends came to 26 bases. Germline V lookup: CDR1 SGHRS, CDR2 YFSETQ. The CDR3 consists of 17 residues. In DNA, the CDR3 is TGCGCCAGCGGCGGTGGGGGTTTAAGTCAAACGGGCTATGGCTACACCTTC. Its translation is CASGGGGLSQTGYGYTF.

This rearrangement joins TRBV7-9 to TRBJ2-6; 9 bases map to TRBD2. Germline CDR1 SEHNR, CDR2 FQNEAQ (reference sequence). Trimming took 5 bases from V and 1 from J; bases not matched to a gene: 9. The CDR3 runs 18 residues. In DNA form, the CDR3 reads TGTGCCAGCAGCCTAAGGCGCAGCGGGGGGTCTGGGGCCAACGTCCTGACTTTC. It codes for CASSLRRSGGSGANVLTF.

The chain recombines TRBV12-5 with TRBJ2-7, with 9 bases fitting TRBD2. Germline CDR1 reads LGHNT; CDR2 reads FRNRAP. The ends lost 1 base at V and 4 bases at J; junction bases unmatched: 5. The CDR3 spans 15 residues. CDR3 DNA: TGTGCTAGTGGTTTGGGGCCTAGCGGGGCGTACGAGCAGTACTTC. This sequence encodes CASGLGPSGAYEQYF.

The J gene is TRBJ2-2, the V gene TRBV24-1; D may be TRBD1 (6 bases). Trimming removed 2 bases from V and 5 bases from J, with 14 bases in between. The CDR3 runs to 16 residues. CDR1 and CDR2 from the germline V gene are KGHDR and SFDVKD. The CDR3 DNA sequence: TGTGCCACCAGTGATTGGGGGCCAGGGGCGACCGGGGAGCTGTTTTTT. As protein: CATSDWGPGATGELFF.